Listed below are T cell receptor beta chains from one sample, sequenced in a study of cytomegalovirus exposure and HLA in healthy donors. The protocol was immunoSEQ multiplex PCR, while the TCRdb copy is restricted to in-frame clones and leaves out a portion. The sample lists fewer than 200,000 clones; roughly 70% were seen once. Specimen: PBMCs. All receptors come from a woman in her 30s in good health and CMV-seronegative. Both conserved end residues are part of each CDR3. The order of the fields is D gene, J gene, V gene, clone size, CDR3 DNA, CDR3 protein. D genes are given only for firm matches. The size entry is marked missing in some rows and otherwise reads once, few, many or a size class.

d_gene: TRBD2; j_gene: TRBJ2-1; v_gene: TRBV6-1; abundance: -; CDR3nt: TGTGCCAGCAGTGAAGCGCTTAGCGGGAGGTGGAATGAGCAGTTCTTC; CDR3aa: CASSEALSGRWNEQFF
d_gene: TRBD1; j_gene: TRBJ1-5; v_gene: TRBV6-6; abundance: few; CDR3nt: TGTGCCAGCAGTCCGCAGGGGGCCTACCAGCCCCAGCATTTT; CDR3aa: CASSPQGAYQPQHF
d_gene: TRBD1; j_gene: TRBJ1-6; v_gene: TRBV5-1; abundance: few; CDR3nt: TGCGCCAGCAGCTTGATGGACAGGGAGAATTCACCCCTCCACTTT; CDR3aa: CASSLMDRENSPLHF
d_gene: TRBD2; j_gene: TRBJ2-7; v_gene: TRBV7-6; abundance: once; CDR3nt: TGTGCCAGCAGTCGGGAGGGAGGCTCCGAGCAGTACTTC; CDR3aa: CASSREGGSEQYF
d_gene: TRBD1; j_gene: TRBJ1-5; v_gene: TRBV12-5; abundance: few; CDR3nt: TGTGCTAGTGCCGAGACAGGGGCAGGGCAGCCCCAGCATTTT; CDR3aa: CASAETGAGQPQHF
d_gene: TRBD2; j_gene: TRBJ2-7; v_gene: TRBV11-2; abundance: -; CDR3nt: TGTGCCAGCAGCTTAGGGACTAGTTCAAACAAGCAGTACTTC; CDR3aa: CASSLGTSSNKQYF
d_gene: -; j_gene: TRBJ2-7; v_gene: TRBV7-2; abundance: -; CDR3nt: TGTGCCAGCGGGGCTCTGGAGGGACCTTCCTACGAGCAGTACTTC; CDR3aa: CASGALEGPSYEQYF
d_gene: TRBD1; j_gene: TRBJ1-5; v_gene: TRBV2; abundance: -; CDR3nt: TGTGCCAGCAGTCAGGGACAGGGGAATCAGCCCCAGCATTTT; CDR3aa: CASSQGQGNQPQHF
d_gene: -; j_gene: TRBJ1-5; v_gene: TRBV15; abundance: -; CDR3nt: TGTGCCACCGGAGAGCCCCAGCATTTT; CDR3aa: CATGEPQHF
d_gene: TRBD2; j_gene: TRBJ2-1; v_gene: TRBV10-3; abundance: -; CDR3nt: TGTGCCATCAGTGAGAACGGGAGGGCCTTTGAGCAGTTCTTC; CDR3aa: CAISENGRAFEQFF
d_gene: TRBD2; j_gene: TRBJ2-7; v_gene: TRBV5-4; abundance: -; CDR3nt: TGTGCCAGCAGCTTAGAACAGGGTCTCACTTTCCCGGGACTAGCGTACGAGCAGTACTTC; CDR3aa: CASSLEQGLTFPGLAYEQYF
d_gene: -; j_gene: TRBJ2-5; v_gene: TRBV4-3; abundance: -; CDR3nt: TGCGCCAGCAGCCAAGGAGATCGGGAGACCCAGTACTTC; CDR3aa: CASSQGDRETQYF
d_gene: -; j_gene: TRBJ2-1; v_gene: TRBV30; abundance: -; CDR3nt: TGTGCCTGGAATCAGGGCCGGCATGAGCAGTTCTTC; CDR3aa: CAWNQGRHEQFF
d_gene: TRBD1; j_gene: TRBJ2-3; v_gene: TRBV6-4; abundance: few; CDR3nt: TGTGCCAGCAGTCTCCAGGGGGCGAGTGGCACAGATACGCAGTATTTT; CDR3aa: CASSLQGASGTDTQYF
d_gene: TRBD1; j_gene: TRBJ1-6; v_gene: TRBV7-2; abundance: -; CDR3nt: TGTGCCAGCAGCCCTGAGTGGGACAGTTATAATTCACCCCTCCACTTT; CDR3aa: CASSPEWDSYNSPLHF
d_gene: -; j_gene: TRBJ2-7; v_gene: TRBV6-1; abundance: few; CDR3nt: TGTGCCAGCAGTGAAGCCATAACAGTTACCTACGAGCAGTACTTC; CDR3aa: CASSEAITVTYEQYF
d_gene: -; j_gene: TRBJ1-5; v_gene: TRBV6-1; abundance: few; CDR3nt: TGTGCCAGCAGTGAAGTGGAGAATCAGCCCCAGCATTTT; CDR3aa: CASSEVENQPQHF
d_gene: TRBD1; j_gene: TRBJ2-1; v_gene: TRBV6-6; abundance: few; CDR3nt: TGTGCCAGCAGACCGACAGGGTCCTACAATGAGCAGTTCTTC; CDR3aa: CASRPTGSYNEQFF
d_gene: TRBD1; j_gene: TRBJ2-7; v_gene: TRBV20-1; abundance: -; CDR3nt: TGCAGTGCTAACAGGGGCTACGAGCAGTACTTC; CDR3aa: CSANRGYEQYF
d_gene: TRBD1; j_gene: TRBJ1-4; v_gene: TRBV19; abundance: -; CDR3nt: TGTGCCAGTAGACCAACCGGGACAGGGAATGAAAAACTGTTTTTT; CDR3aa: CASRPTGTGNEKLFF
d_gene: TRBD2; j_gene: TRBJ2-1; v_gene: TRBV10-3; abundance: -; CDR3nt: TGTGCCATCAATTTCGCGGGGGGGAGAAATGAGCAGTTCTTC; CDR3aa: CAINFAGGRNEQFF
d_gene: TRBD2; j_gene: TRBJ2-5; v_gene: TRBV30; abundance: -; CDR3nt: TGTGCCTGCACTCGCGGACTAGCGGCCGAATCGGAGACCCAGTACTTC; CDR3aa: CACTRGLAAESETQYF
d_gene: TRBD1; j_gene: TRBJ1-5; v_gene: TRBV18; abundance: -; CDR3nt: TGTGCCAGCTCAGCAACCGGGACAGGGGTGGGTCAGCCCCAGCATTTT; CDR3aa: CASSATGTGVGQPQHF
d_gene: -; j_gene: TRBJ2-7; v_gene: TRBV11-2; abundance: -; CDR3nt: TGTGCCAGCAGCTTAGTGTCCGGGACCTACGAGCAGTACTTC; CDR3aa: CASSLVSGTYEQYF
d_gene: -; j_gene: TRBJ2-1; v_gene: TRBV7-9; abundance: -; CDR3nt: TGTGCCAGCAGCTTTCAGGGGACATACAATGAGCAGTTCTTC; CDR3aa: CASSFQGTYNEQFF
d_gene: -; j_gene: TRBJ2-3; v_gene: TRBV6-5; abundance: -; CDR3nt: TGTGCCAGTTCTCGGGGTGCAGGGGTCACAGATACGCAGTATTTT; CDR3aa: CASSRGAGVTDTQYF
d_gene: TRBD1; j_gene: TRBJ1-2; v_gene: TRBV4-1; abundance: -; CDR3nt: TGCGCCAGCAGCTTCCGGACAGGGCGGAATGGCTACACCTTC; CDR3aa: CASSFRTGRNGYTF
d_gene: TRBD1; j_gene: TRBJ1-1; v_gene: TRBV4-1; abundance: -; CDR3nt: TGCGCCAGCAGCCAACTGGGACAGTTGGACACTGAAGCTTTCTTT; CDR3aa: CASSQLGQLDTEAFF
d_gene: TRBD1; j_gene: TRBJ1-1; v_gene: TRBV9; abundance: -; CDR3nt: TGTGCCAGCAGCGTAGGAGTCAAGGGGCCTGGGACAGGGAACACTGAAGCTTTCTTT; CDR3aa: CASSVGVKGPGTGNTEAFF
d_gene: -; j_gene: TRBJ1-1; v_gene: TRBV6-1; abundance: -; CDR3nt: TGTGCCAGCAGTGAAGTAGTGGCAGGTGAAGCTTTCTTT; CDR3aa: CASSEVVAGEAFF
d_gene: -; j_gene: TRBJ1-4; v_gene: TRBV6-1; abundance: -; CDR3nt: TGTGCCAGCAGTGAAGTCGCCGTCCCCCGAGGAAAACTGTTTTTT; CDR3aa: CASSEVAVPRGKLFF
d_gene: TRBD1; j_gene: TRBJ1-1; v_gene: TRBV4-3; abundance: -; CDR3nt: TGCGCCAGCAGCCGAACCCATATAAAACAGGGGACCAACACTGAAGCTTTCTTT; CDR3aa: CASSRTHIKQGTNTEAFF
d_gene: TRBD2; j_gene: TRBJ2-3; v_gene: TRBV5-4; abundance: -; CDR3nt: TGTGCCAGCAGGCAAACTAGCGGCAGCACAGATACGCAGTATTTT; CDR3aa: CASRQTSGSTDTQYF
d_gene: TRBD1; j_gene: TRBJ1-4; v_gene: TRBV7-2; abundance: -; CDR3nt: TGTGCCAGCAGCTTTAACTCAGGGGGCAGAAAACTGTTTTTT; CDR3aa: CASSFNSGGRKLFF
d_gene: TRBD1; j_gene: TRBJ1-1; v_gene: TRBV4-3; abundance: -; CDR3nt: TGCGCCAGCAGCCAAGAGGAGGACAGGGGGAGGTCTTTCTTT; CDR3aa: CASSQEEDRGRSFF
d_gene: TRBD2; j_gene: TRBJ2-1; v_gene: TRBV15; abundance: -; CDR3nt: TGTGCCACCAGCAGAAGGCTAGCGGGGAACAATGAGCAGTTCTTC; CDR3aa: CATSRRLAGNNEQFF
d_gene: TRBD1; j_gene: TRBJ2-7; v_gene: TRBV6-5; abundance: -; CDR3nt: TGTGCCAGCAGTTACTTCCCGGGACAGGGCTACGAGCAGTACTTC; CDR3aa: CASSYFPGQGYEQYF
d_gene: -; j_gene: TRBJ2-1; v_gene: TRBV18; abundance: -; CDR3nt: TGTGCCAGCTCACTCACCGGACAGTCAGAGATCTACAATGAGCAGTTCTTC; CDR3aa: CASSLTGQSEIYNEQFF
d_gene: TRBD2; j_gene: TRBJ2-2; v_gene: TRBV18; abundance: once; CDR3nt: TGTGCCAGCTCACCAAAGACTAGCGGGGGTACCGGGGAGCTGTTTTTT; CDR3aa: CASSPKTSGGTGELFF
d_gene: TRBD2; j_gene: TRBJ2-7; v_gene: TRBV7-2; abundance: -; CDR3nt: TGTGCCAGCAGCTTAGGTGTGCTAGCGGGAACCTACGAGCAGTACTTC; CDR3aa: CASSLGVLAGTYEQYF
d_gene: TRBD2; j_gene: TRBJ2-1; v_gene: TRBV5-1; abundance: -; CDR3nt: TGCGCCAGCATGGTGGTGATGGGCGGGGGGGCCTTAGCTCACAATGAGCAGTTCTTC; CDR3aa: CASMVVMGGGALAHNEQFF
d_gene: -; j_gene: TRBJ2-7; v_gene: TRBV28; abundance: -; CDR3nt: TGTGCCAGCAGTTTATCTTTGGCGGGACGGAGCTCCTACGAGCAGTACTTC; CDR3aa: CASSLSLAGRSSYEQYF
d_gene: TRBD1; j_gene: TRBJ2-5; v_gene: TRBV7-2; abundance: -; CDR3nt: TGTGCCAGCAGCCCTAATCCGGGACAGGGAAAGACCCAGTACTTC; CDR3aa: CASSPNPGQGKTQYF
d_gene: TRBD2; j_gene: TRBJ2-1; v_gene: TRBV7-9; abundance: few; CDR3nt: TGTGCCAGCAGCGTGGGGGGGAGTGAGCAGTTCTTC; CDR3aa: CASSVGGSEQFF
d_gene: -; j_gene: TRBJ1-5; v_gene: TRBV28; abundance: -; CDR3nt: TGTGCCAGCAGGCCAGACAGGCCGAGCAATCAGCCCCAGCATTTT; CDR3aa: CASRPDRPSNQPQHF
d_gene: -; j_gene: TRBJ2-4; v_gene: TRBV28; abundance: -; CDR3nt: TGTGCCAGCAGTTTCAGGGTGGGTGACAAAAACATTCAGTACTTC; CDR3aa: CASSFRVGDKNIQYF
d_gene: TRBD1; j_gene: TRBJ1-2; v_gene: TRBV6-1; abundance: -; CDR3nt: TGTGCCAGCAGTGTTGGGACAGCTAGCTATGGCTACACCTTC; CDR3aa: CASSVGTASYGYTF
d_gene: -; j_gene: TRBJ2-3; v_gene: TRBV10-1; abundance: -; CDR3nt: TGCGCCAGCAGTGACATGGGCTGTATCACAGATACGCAGTATTTT; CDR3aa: CASSDMGCITDTQYF
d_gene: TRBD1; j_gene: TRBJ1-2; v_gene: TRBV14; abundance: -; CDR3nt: TGTGCCAGCAGCCAACCGACAGGGGACTATGGCTACACCTTC; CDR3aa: CASSQPTGDYGYTF
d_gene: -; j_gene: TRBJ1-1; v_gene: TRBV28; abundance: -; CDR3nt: TGTGCCAGCAGACCCAAATTCGGGGGGGGCACTGAAGCTTTCTTT; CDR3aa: CASRPKFGGGTEAFF
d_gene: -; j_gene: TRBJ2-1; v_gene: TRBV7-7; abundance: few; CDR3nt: TGTGCCAGCAGCTTAGATCTGACTGCCTCCTACAATGAGCAGTTCTTC; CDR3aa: CASSLDLTASYNEQFF
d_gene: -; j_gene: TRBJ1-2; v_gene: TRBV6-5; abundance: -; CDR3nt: TGTGCCAGCAAGGGGACTGAACCCCTAGGAGGCTACACCTTC; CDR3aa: CASKGTEPLGGYTF
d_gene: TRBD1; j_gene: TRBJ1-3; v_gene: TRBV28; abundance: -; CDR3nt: TGTGCCAGCAGTCTTACGCCCGCCGGACAGGGAGGAAACACCATATATTTT; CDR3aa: CASSLTPAGQGGNTIYF
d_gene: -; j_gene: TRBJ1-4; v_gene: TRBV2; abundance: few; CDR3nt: TGTGCCACCGGGACCGGGAGGGCTAATGAAAAACTGTTTTTT; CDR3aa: CATGTGRANEKLFF
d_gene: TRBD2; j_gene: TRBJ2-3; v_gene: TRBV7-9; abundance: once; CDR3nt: TGTGCCAGCAGCATCCGACCGGGGGAGGGTACAGATACGCAGTATTTT; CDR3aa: CASSIRPGEGTDTQYF
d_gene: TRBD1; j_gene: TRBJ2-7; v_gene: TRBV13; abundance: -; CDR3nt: TGTGCCAGCAGCTACACCGGGACAGGGGCCTACGAGCAGTACTTC; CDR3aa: CASSYTGTGAYEQYF
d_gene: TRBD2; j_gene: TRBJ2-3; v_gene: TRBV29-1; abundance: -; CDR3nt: TGCAGCGTTGCCCCCTTAGCGGGGGCCGGGTATTTT; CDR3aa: CSVAPLAGAGYF
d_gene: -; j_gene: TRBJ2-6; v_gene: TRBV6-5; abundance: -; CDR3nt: TGTGCCAGCAGTTATGATACAGCTGGGGCCAACGTCCTGACTTTC; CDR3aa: CASSYDTAGANVLTF
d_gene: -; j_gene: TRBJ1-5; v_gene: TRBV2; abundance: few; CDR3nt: TGTGCCAGCAAGGCCGGGCTAGGGGCACAGCCCCAGCATTTT; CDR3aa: CASKAGLGAQPQHF
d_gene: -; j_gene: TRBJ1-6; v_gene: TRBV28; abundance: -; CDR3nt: TGTGCCAGCCTTGGAGGGCTAGGGACACCCCTCCACTTT; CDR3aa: CASLGGLGTPLHF